A single sample is the source of the 14 T cell receptor beta chains below, sequenced in a study of shared clonotypes between healthy human individuals. Here immunoSEQ multiplex PCR was the method, and the copy in TCRdb shows in-frame clones only, minus some. The sample lists around 1.6 million clones, 95% to 99% occurring once. Sequencing was performed on naive CD4+ T cells sorted from blood. The subset is: CD45RA+ positively selected. These TCRs come from a man in his thirties or forties in good health.

This rearrangement joins TRBV5-5 to TRBJ2-3; the D gene is possibly TRBD1 (5 bases). The CDR3 loop spans 15 amino acids. The germline gives CDR1 SGHKS, CDR2 YYEKEE (reference sequence). Trimming removed 1 base at V and 0 bases at J, with 9 bases between. CDR3 protein: CASSLIAGSTDTQYF. The CDR3 DNA reads TGTGCCAGCAGCTTGATCGCAGGGAGCACAGATACGCAGTATTTT.

This CDR3 is CASSLSGPRGRSYEQYF. The CDR3 region has the DNA TGTGCCAGCAGTTTATCAGGCCCCCGCGGGAGATCGTACGAGCAGTACTTC. V is TRBV28 and J is TRBJ2-7, with TRBD2 identical over 7 bases. Germline assignment: CDR1 MDHEN and CDR2 SYDVKM. Trimming at V came to 1 base and at J to 4 bases, leaving 13 bases not matched to a gene. The CDR3 is 17 amino acids.

In this sample, this clone turned up once. The chain combines TRBV18 with TRBJ2-7; D unresolved. Trimming left V 6 bases short and J 4 bases short, with 25 bases between. The CDR3 loop spans 17 amino acids. Per germline, CDR1 KGHSH and CDR2 LQKENI. The CDR3 DNA reads as TGTGCCAGCTCGCCCTTAGGGATAGACACCAAAGGGTACGAGCAGTACTTC. It yields the protein CASSPLGIDTKGYEQYF.

CDR3 nucleotide sequence: TGTGCTAGTGGTTTGATGTCAGCGACGAGCACTGAAGCTTTCTTT. It yields the protein CASGLMSATSTEAFF. The V and J genes are TRBV12-5 and TRBJ1-1; D not resolved. The germline V gene has CDR1 LGHNT and CDR2 FRNRAP. V lost 2 bases and J lost 4, with 14 bases in between. The CDR3 runs to 15 residues.

DNA for the CDR3: TGTGCCATCAGTGAGTCCGGCGCGGACAACACAGATACGCAGTATTTT. Its translation is CAISESGADNTDTQYF. The chain joins TRBV10-3 to TRBJ2-3; perhaps TRBD1 as D (5 bases). V shed 0 bases and J shed 2 bases, with 12 bases lying between them. CDR1 and CDR2 (germline): ENHRY, SYGVKD. The CDR3 loop spans 16 amino acids.

This sequence joins TRBV9 and TRBJ2-3, with a weak D call TRBD2 (5 bases). The germline CDR1 and CDR2 sequences are SGDLS and YYNGEE. The CDR3 runs to 15 residues. Trimming took off 1 base at V and 1 base at J, with 10 bases between the two ends. This CDR3 reads CASSVSGRGTDTQYF. In nucleotides, the CDR3 is TGTGCCAGCAGCGTAAGTGGGAGAGGCACAGATACGCAGTATTTT.

The chain links TRBV7-9 to TRBJ1-2; D ambiguous. Germline V CDR1 and CDR2: SEHNR, FQNEAQ (reference sequence). V was clipped by 1 base and J by 8 bases, with 17 bases between them. This CDR3 region has 15 residues. CDR3 sequence reads: CASSLGTEETWGYTF. The DNA of the CDR3 is TGTGCCAGCAGCTTAGGGACGGAAGAAACTTGGGGCTACACCTTC. The variable domain in full, with the rest retrieved from reference TRBV7-9 and TRBJ1-2, is DTGVSQNPRHKITKRGQNVTFRCDPISEHNRLYWYRQTLGQGPEFLTYFQNEAQLEKSRLLSDRFSAERPKGSFSTLEIQRTEQGDSAMYLCASSLGTEETWGYTFGSGTRLTVV.

On this clone: This sample includes further DNA sequences coding for the same CDR3. The chain recombines TRBV5-1 with TRBJ1-4; D is unclear. CDR3 length: 15 amino acids. V was pared by 0 bases and J by 0 bases, with 6 bases between. Germline CDR1 and CDR2: SGHRS and YFSETQ. Here the CDR3 DNA reads TGCGCCAGCAGCTTGGGGGCGGCAACTAATGAAAAACTGTTTTTT. This sequence encodes CASSLGAATNEKLFF.

This chain connects TRBV7-3 to TRBJ2-3; D gene uncertain. Germline values: CDR1 SGHTA, CDR2 FQGTGA. The ends were cut back, 8 bases at V and 5 bases at J, with 8 bases in the middle. CDR3 length: 11 amino acids. This chain's CDR3 is CASGSGDTQYF. The CDR3 region has the DNA TGTGCCAGCGGTTCGGGAGATACGCAGTATTTT. Full variable domain (remainder filled in from reference TRBV7-3 and TRBJ2-3): GAGVSQTPSNKVTEKGKYVELRCDPISGHTALYWYRQSLGQGPEFLIYFQGTGAADDSGLPNDRFFAVRPEGSVSTLKIQRTERGDSAVYLCASGSGDTQYFGPGTRLTVL.

The DNA of the CDR3 is TGTGCCAGTAGTATTATGGATGAGGGAAACATTCAGTACTTC. This sequence encodes CASSIMDEGNIQYF. The rearrangement links TRBV19 to TRBJ2-4; maybe TRBD2 (5 bases). The CDR3 is 14 amino acids. The V gene's germline CDR1 is LNHDA and CDR2 SQIVND (reference sequence). V was cut by 3 bases and J by 6 bases, with 12 bases left in between.

The chain combines TRBV28 with TRBJ1-5; D remains unclear. V was trimmed by 5 bases and J by 7 bases, leaving 15 bases between them. This CDR3 is 14 amino acids long. Germline values: CDR1 MDHEN, CDR2 SYDVKM. CDR3 loop: CASSLHLRVQPQHF. DNA for the CDR3: TGTGCCAGCAGTCTCCATTTACGGGTCCAGCCCCAGCATTTT.

The genes are TRBV5-5 and TRBJ2-7; D uncertain. This CDR3 is 15 amino acids long. V was cut by 0 bases and J by 2 bases, with 12 bases left in between. Per germline, CDR1 SGHKS and CDR2 YYEKEE (reference sequence). The CDR3 DNA reads TGTGCCAGCAGCTTGGTCTCACAACAACCCTACGAGCAGTACTTC. Its protein product is CASSLVSQQPYEQYF.

V is TRBV6-5 and J is TRBJ2-3; 8 positions agree with TRBD1. After removal of 2 bases from V and 6 bases from J, the junction contained 4 bases not matched to a gene. Germline V gives CDR1 MNHEY, CDR2 SVGAGI. This CDR3 is built from 14 residues. The CDR3 sequence is CASSYGTGSDTQYF. Here the CDR3 DNA reads TGTGCCAGCAGTTACGGGACAGGCAGCGATACGCAGTATTTT.

V is TRBV7-9 and J is TRBJ1-4, with no clear D. With 4 bases removed from V and 5 bases from J, the gap between germline ends came to 11 bases. Germline loops: CDR1 SEHNR, CDR2 FQNEAQ (reference sequence). The CDR3 consists of 14 residues. CDR3 coding DNA: TGTGCCAGCAGCTCCACCGACCGAAATGAAAAACTGTTTTTT. Its protein is CASSSTDRNEKLFF.